The 7 T cell receptor beta chains below all came from one sample that was sequenced in a study of blood T cell repertoires in COVID-19. Sequenced by immunoSEQ multiplex PCR; TCRdb stores in-frame clones only, minus some. The data hold more than 95,000 clones, with over 65% observed a single time. The sequencing sample was made of peripheral blood. The receptors shown here come from a man in his fifties or sixties with acute or convalescent COVID-19.

V and J are TRBV18 and TRBJ2-1; D remains unclear. CDR1 and CDR2 from the germline V gene are KGHSH and LQKENI. The CDR3 sequence is 15 residues long. With 0 bases removed from V and 9 bases from J, the gap between germline ends came to 15 bases. The CDR3 DNA sequence: TGTGCCAGCTCACCACCGATTCCACAATACGTTGAGCAGTTCTTC. It codes for CASSPPIPQYVEQFF.

This chain links TRBV27 with TRBJ2-5, with D perhaps TRBD1 (5 bases). The CDR3 is 14 residues long. Germline loops: CDR1 MNHEY, CDR2 SMNVEV (reference sequence). V gave up 6 bases and J gave up 2 bases, with 13 bases separating them. In DNA, the CDR3 is TGTGCCAGCAGGCCTAGGGGCCCTCAAGAGACCCAGTACTTC. This encodes CASRPRGPQETQYF.

J is TRBJ2-5 and V is TRBV29-1; D not certain. V shed 6 bases and J shed 2 bases, with 13 bases lying between them. Germline V gives CDR1 SQVTM, CDR2 ANQGSEA. This CDR3 is built from 13 residues. DNA for the CDR3: TGCAGCGTGTGTCTGCAGGTACAAGAGACCCAGTACTTC. Protein: CSVCLQVQETQYF. The variable domain in full, completed from reference TRBV29-1 and TRBJ2-5, reads SAVISQKPSRDICQRGTSLTIQCQVDSQVTMMFWYRQQPGQSLTLIATANQGSEATYESGFVIDKFPISRPNLTFSTLTVSNMSPEDSSIYLCSVCLQVQETQYFGPGTRLLVL.

The sample holds one count of this clone. This chain links TRBV10-1 with TRBJ1-2; the D is unclear. The CDR3 contains 13 residues. The V end was cut by 3 bases, the J end by 2 bases, with 7 bases between. The germline V gene has CDR1 WNHNN and CDR2 SYGVQD (reference sequence). CDR3 in DNA: TGCGCCAGCAGTGACAGGCAAAACTATGGCTACACCTTC. The encoded protein is CASSDRQNYGYTF.

V and J are TRBV7-9 and TRBJ2-5; D is perhaps TRBD2 (7 bases). The germline gives CDR1 SEHNR, CDR2 FQNEAQ (reference sequence). CDR3 length: 15 amino acids. V gave up 5 bases and J gave up 5 bases, with 18 bases separating them. The CDR3 sequence is CASSMESGGRETQYF. CDR3 in DNA: TGTGCCAGCAGCATGGAATCCGGGGGGCGGGAGACCCAGTACTTC.

The V and J genes are TRBV3-1 (or the pseudogene TRBV3-2) and TRBJ2-3; D is perhaps TRBD1 (6 bases). The CDR3 has 15 amino acids. V lost 0 bases and J lost 4, with 11 bases in between. In germline, CDR1 is LGHDT, CDR2 YNNKEL (reference sequence). In DNA form, the CDR3 reads TGTGCCAGCAGCCAAGACGGGACATTATCAGATACGCAGTATTTT. Translated, it gives CASSQDGTLSDTQYF.

The rearrangement uses TRBV3-1 (or the pseudogene TRBV3-2) and TRBJ1-1, with D perhaps TRBD1 (6 bases). Looked up from germline, CDR1 is LGHDT and CDR2 is YNNKEL (reference sequence). Between the trimmed V and J ends, which lost 3 bases and 2 bases, there was a span of 10 bases. This CDR3 comprises 14 residues. CDR3 nucleotides: TGTGCCAGCAGCCATACAGGGTTTAACACTGAAGCTTTCTTT. It encodes CASSHTGFNTEAFF.